The clone carrying this T cell receptor beta chain was found many times. Authors of the study amplified TCR beta CDR3 regions from RNA transcripts. The primer set for the first-round RT-PCR of the TCR CDR3 was HTBI. A single record per CDR3 protein comes from TCRdb applying MiXCR to the multiplex PCR reads. This sample has about 720,000 distinct CDR3 sequences, with roughly 15% found just once. This entry is derived from a study of T cells in Graves' hyperthyroidism and ophthalmopathy. An absence of ophthalmopathy progression within 18 months meant stable Graves' hyperthyroidism. The CDR3 has 15 residues. Germline V gene data show CDR1 as SGHTA and CDR2 as FQGNSA. The V and J ends lost 1 base and 5 bases respectively, with 15 bases between them.

Sequenced: blood. The chain uses TRBV7-2 and TRBJ2-7, with D tentatively TRBD1 (5 bases). This TCR derives from a man between 18 and 29 years old with Graves' hyperthyroidism. CDR3 region: CASSLGGMTRDEQYF. CDR3 nucleotides: TGTGCCAGCAGCTTAGGGGGCATGACGAGAGACGAGCAGTACTTC.